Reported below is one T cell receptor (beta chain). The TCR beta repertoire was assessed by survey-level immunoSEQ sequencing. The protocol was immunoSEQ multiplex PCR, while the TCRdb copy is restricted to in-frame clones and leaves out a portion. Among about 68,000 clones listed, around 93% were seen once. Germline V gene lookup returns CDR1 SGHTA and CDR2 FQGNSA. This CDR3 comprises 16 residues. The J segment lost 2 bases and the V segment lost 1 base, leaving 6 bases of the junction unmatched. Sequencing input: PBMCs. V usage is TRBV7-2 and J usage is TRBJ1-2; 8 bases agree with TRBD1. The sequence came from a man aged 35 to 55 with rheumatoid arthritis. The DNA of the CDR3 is TGTGCCAGCAGCTTAGACGGACAGGGCCTAAACTATGGCTACACCTTC. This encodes CASSLDGQGLNYGYTF.